This T cell receptor (beta chain) was obtained from a study of cytomegalovirus exposure and HLA in healthy donors. V was pared by 4 bases and J by 0 bases, with 10 bases between. CDR1 and CDR2 (germline): SGHVS, FQNEAQ. CDR3 length: 15 amino acids. The PCR had 60 Vbeta and 13 Jbeta primers. The assay was immunoSEQ multiplex PCR, and TCRdb's table has in-frame clones only and misses some. The table shows 90,000 to 130,000 clones, with approximately 86% occurring only once. Source material: PBMCs. This rearrangement joins TRBV7-8 to TRBJ1-3; no definite D call. This receptor was taken from a middle-aged man in good health and CMV-seronegative. Here the CDR3 reads CASSSRVGSGNTIYF. CDR3 DNA sequence: TGTGCCAGCAGCTCGAGGGTAGGCTCTGGAAACACCATATATTTT.